This T cell receptor (beta chain) was documented in a study of post-analysis software for immune sequencing data (dated by TCRdb to between 2014 and 2017). With regard to the full study: Recorded disease courses included relapsing-remitting, secondary progressive and progressive-relapsing multiple sclerosis, with some patients lacking subtype annotation. The patient repertoires were compared against around 11 previously published healthy control repertoires obtained from donors aged about 6 to 25 years. A subset of samples was prepared in parallel using single-end sample barcoding, then pooled and co-amplified after Illumina adapter ligation. Broader findings and caveats from the paper: Strong co-clustering of samples prepared in the same batch was shown by direct clustering with F measure, prompting a batch-effect correction. Compared with controls, multiple sclerosis patients had significantly lower normalized Chao1 diversity, a finding suggesting substantial peripheral T-cell clonal expansion. The control group was slightly older than the multiple sclerosis patient group. Patients showed significantly higher frequencies than controls for a handful of TRBV segments, among them TRBV5-6, TRBV5-1 and TRBV20-1.

As regards this clonotype: There is no known antigen for this receptor. It has no much larger one-base neighbor in the sample; base qualities were not kept.

V trim: 1 base; J trim: 8 bases; unmatched bases: 10. The CDR3 covers 16 residues, taking in both the cysteine and the phenylalanine. Kept here is only the CDR3 DNA, which spans 48 bases and is read in frame from base 1. To demonstrate the VDJtools post-analysis software, the study profiled TCR beta repertoires from the peripheral blood of around 13 young patients with multiple sclerosis. Multiple sclerosis patients were children and adolescents aged roughly 6 to 17 years. Library prep was done by PCR. For sequencing, an Illumina HiSeq 2500 was employed. To reduce PCR and sequencing biases, unique molecular identifiers were built into the TCR beta cDNA libraries. About 500,000 cDNA molecules were obtained for every 1 to 10 million input T cells, so each molecule roughly corresponded to one T cell. The patient libraries were prepared and sequenced using the same protocol as the earlier healthy control dataset. Samples belonging to the same batch were prepared together, multiplexed and sequenced on a shared HiSeq lane. On the authors' methods: Raw barcoded reads were processed with MIGEC, discarding single-read molecular identifier groups before consensus assembly and CDR3 extraction. VDJtools was used for post-analysis of the clonotype tables, and diversity was normalized by down-sampling every dataset to the size of the smallest sample. To correct batch-related cross-sample contamination, repertoire overlap clustering matched CDR3 amino acid sequences but not nucleotide sequences. The raw public data were reprocessed by TCRdb itself: fastp quality trimming at Q25, MiXCR clonotype calling, in-frame beta chains only. Records with the same CDR3 protein are collapsed into one entry carrying the most frequent genes and DNA. These V and J calls originate from TCRdb's pipeline instead of the authors' own analysis. Within this sample are hundreds of thousands of distinct CDR3 sequences, with around 40% of them counted one time only. 12% of the sample rests with the top ten.

Sequences were obtained from blood. The sequence joins TRBV12-3 or TRBV12-4 to TRBJ2-4; the central 8 bases match TRBD2. The TCR comes from a girl aged 10 to 17 with multiple sclerosis. The CDR3 is CASSLGHGRAGDIQYF. The bases read TGTGCCAGCAGTTTAGGGCACGGGAGGGCCGGAGACATTCAGTACTTC.